This T cell receptor beta chain was sequenced for a study of Graves' ophthalmopathy and Graves' hyperthyroidism. Study results and limitations: Most thyroid clonotypes with frequency above 0.001 were detected in blood too.

The CDR3 is 15 residues long. The V and J ends lost 4 bases and 0 bases respectively, with 13 bases between them. Germline values: CDR1 SEHNR, CDR2 FQNEAQ (reference sequence). Concerning this clonotype itself: The antigen is unknown.

Amplifying from RNA transcripts, the study obtained TCR beta CDR3 regions. Second-round multiplex PCR followed a first-round RT-PCR using HTBI primers. TCRdb called the multiplex PCR reads again in MiXCR, with one record for every CDR3 protein. The data hold about 500,000 distinct CDR3 sequences, with under 45% observed a single time. The hyperthyroidism patients had a new diagnosis of under 2 months' duration and were aged 18 to 65. Uncontrolled infections, pregnancy, lactation or other autoimmune diseases led to patient exclusion. This TCR derives from an adult man with Graves' hyperthyroidism. Sequenced material: peripheral blood or thyroid tissue (not recorded which). V is TRBV7-9 and J is TRBJ2-7, with D tentatively TRBD1 or TRBD2 (5 bases each). CDR3 in amino acids: CASSSPRDGSYEQYF. The CDR3 coding sequence is TGTGCCAGCAGCTCACCGAGGGACGGCTCCTACGAGCAGTACTTC.